The present T cell receptor beta chain was sequenced within a study of cytomegalovirus exposure and HLA in healthy donors. The PCR had 60 Vbeta and 13 Jbeta primers. Here immunoSEQ multiplex PCR was the method, and the copy in TCRdb shows in-frame clones only, minus some. The sample records 74,000 or so clones, about 80% being singletons. This CDR3 has 14 residues. CDR1 is SNHLY and CDR2 is FYNNEI in the germline V gene. V was pared by 7 bases and J by 4 bases, with 16 bases between. Each donor was nominally healthy when sampled (though unrecorded immune exposures were likely). Source material: PBMCs. The sequence was collected from a woman aged 40 to 49 in good health and CMV-seronegative. The chain employs TRBV2 and TRBJ2-5, with D maybe TRBD2 (5 bases). For the CDR3, the DNA is TGTGCCAGCAACCGGGTGACGGGGATAGAGACCCAGTACTTC. Its translation: CASNRVTGIETQYF.